Shown below are 23 T cell receptor beta chains from a single sample sequenced in a study of OX40 agonist ivuxolimab in advanced cancers. Some clones are missing from TCRdb's copy, which holds only in-frame ones; the method was immunoSEQ multiplex PCR. In the table there are about 72,000 clones, about 87% of which are singletons. The sequenced sample was CD4+ or CD8+ T cells sorted from blood, obtained in a trial of the OX40 agonist ivuxolimab. The receptors shown here come from an adult with an advanced solid tumor such as melanoma, head and neck, liver or kidney cancer.

The chain employs TRBV7-2 and TRBJ1-1; D gene ambiguous. Germline V gene data show CDR1 as SGHTA and CDR2 as FQGNSA. This CDR3 has 13 amino acids. Trimming left V 1 base short and J 9 bases short, with 12 bases between. CDR3 amino acids: CASSLVDGLKAFF. The CDR3 DNA reads TGTGCCAGCAGCTTAGTGGATGGCCTGAAAGCTTTCTTT.

The chain has TRBV28 and TRBJ2-1, with a possible D match to TRBD2 (7 bases). In germline, CDR1 is MDHEN, CDR2 SYDVKM. This CDR3 is built from 14 residues. Trimming pared 6 bases from V and 8 bases from J, leaving 17 bases between. The CDR3 is CASRQDGGQDEQFF. CDR3 DNA: TGTGCCAGCAGACAAGACGGGGGGCAGGATGAGCAGTTCTTC.

This chain uses TRBV30 with TRBJ2-2; maybe TRBD2 (7 bases). V lost 2 bases to trimming and J lost 4 bases, with 17 bases between them. There are 16 residues in the CDR3. The germline V gene encodes CDR1 GTSNPN and CDR2 SVGIG (reference sequence). CDR3 bases: TGTGCCTGGAGTTGGGGGGGCAGAGGGAGCACCGGGGAGCTGTTTTTT. Translation: CAWSWGGRGSTGELFF. The whole variable domain, remainder taken from reference TRBV30 and TRBJ2-2, is SQTIHQWPATLVQPVGSPLSLECTVEGTSNPNLYWYRQAAGRGLQLLFYSVGIGQISSEVPQNLSASRPQDRQFILSSKKLLLSDSGFYLCAWSWGGRGSTGELFFGEGSRLTVL.

CDR3 nucleotides: TGTGCCAGCAGTGAAGCAGGGGCCCGGCAGCCCCAGCATTTT. Residues: CASSEAGARQPQHF. The chain uses TRBV6-1 and TRBJ1-5; weak D call: TRBD1 (5 bases). Germline CDR1 is MNHNS and CDR2 is SASEGT. V lost 0 bases and J lost 7, with 10 bases in between. CDR3 length equals 14 residues.

V gene TRBV7-2 combines with J gene TRBJ1-1; 7 positions agree with TRBD1. In germline, CDR1 is SGHTA, CDR2 FQGNSA. Trimming took 6 bases from V and 3 from J; bases not matched to a gene: 7. This CDR3 is built from 14 residues. CDR3 nucleotide sequence: TGTGCCAGCAGTCCCTCGCAGGGGGACACTGAAGCTTTCTTT. Protein product: CASSPSQGDTEAFF.

This rearrangement joins TRBV5-1 to TRBJ2-7, with TRBD1 identical over 8 bases. The V gene end was trimmed by 4 bases and the J gene end by 6 bases; junction bases not matched to a gene: 12. Germline V gene data show CDR1 as SGHRS and CDR2 as YFSETQ. The length of the CDR3 is 15 residues. CDR3 protein: CASSNTDRARIEQYF. The CDR3 region has the DNA TGCGCCAGCAGCAACACGGACAGGGCGAGGATCGAGCAGTACTTC.

V and J are TRBV6-1 and TRBJ2-2; 7 bases fit TRBD1. CDR1 MNHNS and CDR2 SASEGT come from the germline V gene. The CDR3 has 15 residues. The trim removed 5 bases at V and 0 bases at J, leaving 3 bases unmatched. The CDR3 DNA is TGTGCCAGCAGTAGACAGGGATCGAACACCGGGGAGCTGTTTTTT. Its translation is CASSRQGSNTGELFF.

This rearrangement joins TRBV11-2 to TRBJ2-3; D unclear. Between the trimmed V and J ends, which lost 5 bases and 6 bases, there was a span of 12 bases. The CDR3 loop spans 13 amino acids. Per germline, CDR1 SGHAT and CDR2 FQNNGV. CDR3 loop: CASSLLNGDTQYF. In nucleotides, the CDR3 is TGTGCCAGCAGCCTCCTCAACGGGGATACGCAGTATTTT.

The sample holds one count of this clone. The V and J genes are TRBV9 and TRBJ2-1; 15 nucleotides match TRBD2. There are 17 residues in the CDR3. Germline lookup yields CDR1 SGDLS and CDR2 YYNGEE. The junction had 6 bases not matched to a gene; V was cut back by 4 bases and J by 4 bases. CDR3 sequence: CASSPRGTSGRYNEQFF. CDR3 nucleotides: TGTGCCAGCAGCCCACGGGGGACTAGCGGGAGGTACAATGAGCAGTTCTTC.

This clone was detected once. The gene calls are TRBV21-1 and TRBJ2-7; the D segment call TRBD1 is taken from the table without a DNA check. TRBV21-1 is an annotated pseudogene. The CDR3 length is 14 residues. The CDR3: CASSKAGTGDEQYF. CDR3 DNA sequence: TGTGCCAGCAGCAAAGCGGGGACAGGGGACGAGCAGTACTTC.

This clone appeared a single time. The chain combines TRBV28 with TRBJ2-7; 9 nucleotides match TRBD1. The trim removed 5 bases at V and 4 bases at J, leaving 6 bases unmatched. The CDR3 consists of 14 residues. Looked up from germline, CDR1 is MDHEN and CDR2 is SYDVKM. CDR3 bases: TGTGCCAGCAGTATTCCGGGACAGGGTTACGAGCAGTACTTC. Translated: CASSIPGQGYEQYF.

In this sample, this clone turned up once. V usage is TRBV7-9 and J usage is TRBJ2-2; D possibly corresponds to TRBD2 (6 bases). Trimming removed 5 bases at V and 6 bases at J, with 13 bases between. Per the germline V gene, CDR1 is SEHNR and CDR2 is FQNEAQ (reference sequence). The CDR3 contains 14 residues. This CDR3 reads CASSLMGEAGELFF. The CDR3 region has the DNA TGTGCCAGCAGCCTAATGGGGGAGGCCGGGGAGCTGTTTTTT.

This clone was detected a few times. CDR3 region: CASSLEVRGVGEQYF. The CDR3 nucleotides read TGTGCCAGCAGCTTAGAGGTCAGGGGAGTAGGCGAGCAGTACTTC. V and J are TRBV7-2 and TRBJ2-7; tentative D call: TRBD1 (6 bases). The CDR3 has 15 amino acids. CDR1 is SGHTA, CDR2 FQGNSA, per germline. V was clipped by 1 base and J by 6 bases, with 16 bases between them.

The chain is built from TRBV19 and TRBJ2-1; 7 nucleotides match TRBD2. Germline assignment: CDR1 LNHDA and CDR2 SQIVND (reference sequence). Losses at the gene ends were 6 bases for V and 3 bases for J; bases not matched to a gene: 5. CDR3 length: 14 amino acids. The CDR3 sequence is CASRRSGDYNEQFF. For the CDR3, the DNA is TGTGCCAGTAGGCGGAGCGGGGACTACAATGAGCAGTTCTTC.

This clone ranks as medium-sized (0.01 to 0.1%). The V gene is TRBV7-9, the J gene TRBJ2-1, with no clear D. V lost 2 bases and J 5 bases, leaving 7 bases between the germline ends. This CDR3 is 13 amino acids long. CDR1 is SEHNR, CDR2 FQNEAQ, per germline (reference sequence). The CDR3 DNA sequence: TGTGCCAGCAGCTTAATCGGTGACAATGAGCAGTTCTTC. Its protein is CASSLIGDNEQFF. The variable domain in full, completed from reference TRBV7-9 and TRBJ2-1, reads DTGVSQNPRHKITKRGQNVTFRCDPISEHNRLYWYRQTLGQGPEFLTYFQNEAQLEKSRLLSDRFSAERPKGSFSTLEIQRTEQGDSAMYLCASSLIGDNEQFFGPGTRLTVL.

The genes are TRBV28 and TRBJ1-5, with D perhaps matching TRBD1 (5 bases). The CDR3 has 14 amino acids. Germline assignment: CDR1 MDHEN and CDR2 SYDVKM. Trimming cost V 3 bases and J 2 bases, with 8 bases left between them. The chain's CDR3 is CASSFNRRNQPQHF. For the CDR3, the DNA is TGTGCCAGCAGTTTCAACAGGCGCAATCAGCCCCAGCATTTT.

Turning to this clone: A junction boundary mismatches the germline segment, possibly from a read error. The rearrangement links TRBV19 to TRBJ2-5; 8 bases line up with TRBD1. Germline V gene data show CDR1 as LNHDA and CDR2 as SQIVND (reference sequence). The CDR3 is made up of 13 amino acids. DNA of the CDR3: TGTGCCAGTAGTCTAGACAGGGGAAGGACCCAGTACTTC. As protein: CASSLDRGRTQYF.

The chain links TRBV6-4 to TRBJ2-2, with 12 bases matching TRBD2. The germline CDR1 and CDR2 sequences are MRHNA and SNTAGT. With 1 base clipped from V and 3 bases from J, the junction kept 6 bases outside the gene matches. There are 18 residues in the CDR3. CDR3 DNA: TGTGCCAGCAGTGACTGGATACGGACTAGCGGGGACACCGGGGAGCTGTTTTTT. Translating gives CASSDWIRTSGDTGELFF.

In its sample, this clone was seen a few times. The CDR3 reads CASSLAERYTNEQFF. As DNA, the CDR3 is TGCGCCAGCAGCTTGGCAGAGCGGTATACCAATGAGCAGTTCTTC. The chain carries TRBV5-1 and TRBJ2-1, with a weak D call TRBD2 (5 bases). Germline V gene sequence: CDR1 SGHRS, CDR2 YFSETQ. Trimming removed 0 bases from V and 6 bases from J, with 13 bases in between. The CDR3 consists of 15 residues.

The V gene is TRBV5-4, the J gene TRBJ2-2, with 10 bases lining up with TRBD2. Trimming cost V 4 bases and J 4 bases; bases outside gene matches: 10. This CDR3 comprises 17 residues. Germline V gives CDR1 SGHNT, CDR2 YYREEE (reference sequence). The CDR3 spells CASSPNGLAALTGELFF. CDR3 in DNA: TGTGCCAGCAGCCCTAATGGACTAGCGGCCCTCACCGGGGAGCTGTTTTTT. Together with reference TRBV5-4 and TRBJ2-2, the CDR3 gives the full variable domain: ETGVTQSPTHLIKTRGQQVTLRCSSQSGHNTVSWYQQALGQGPQFIFQYYREEENGRGNFPPRFSGLQFPNYSSELNVNALELDDSALYLCASSPNGLAALTGELFFGEGSRLTVL.

This clone was recorded once. The chain employs TRBV23-1 and TRBJ2-5; 10 nucleotides match TRBD2. TRBV23-1 is sorted into the ORF group, with uncertain function. The CDR3 has 15 amino acids. Trimming took 2 bases from V and 2 from J; bases not matched to a gene: 2. CDR3 sequence reads: CASSQTSGAQETQYF. In nucleotides, the CDR3 is TGCGCCAGCAGTCAAACTAGCGGGGCACAAGAGACCCAGTACTTC.

The rearrangement uses TRBV6-1 and TRBJ1-5; no reliable D call. The CDR3 is made up of 12 amino acids. Trimming took off 3 bases at V and 9 bases at J, with 9 bases between the two ends. Germline lookup yields CDR1 MNHNS and CDR2 SASEGT. The CDR3 sequence is CASSDTGRPQHF. DNA for the CDR3: TGTGCCAGCAGTGATACGGGAAGGCCCCAGCATTTT.

The chain uses TRBV5-1 and TRBJ2-2, with 9 positions matching TRBD1. Germline-derived CDR1 and CDR2 are SGHRS and YFSETQ. With V trimmed by 4 bases and J by 5 bases, 12 bases remained unmatched. CDR3 length: 17 residues. In nucleotides, the CDR3 is TGCGCCAGCAGCGACACCGGGACAGGGTACGGGACCGGGGAGCTGTTTTTT. Protein product: CASSDTGTGYGTGELFF. The full variable domain, completed using reference TRBV5-1 and TRBJ2-2, is KAGVTQTPRYLIKTRGQQVTLSCSPISGHRSVSWYQQTPGQGLQFLFEYFSETQRNKGNFPGRFSGRQFSNSRSEMNVSTLELGDSALYLCASSDTGTGYGTGELFFGEGSRLTVL.